The clone carrying this T cell receptor (beta chain) has only a few counts. No antigen is known for it. The sample originates from a study of T cell responses to AZD1222 COVID-19 vaccine. Study observations and caveats: Sampling captured repertoires only after the peak T cell response. Just five or six AZD1222 recipients tested seropositive at baseline.

The assay was immunoSEQ multiplex PCR, and TCRdb's table has in-frame clones only and misses some. The sample lists over 100,000 clones, 85% to 90% seen once, with about a fifth in the top ten. Germline V CDR1 and CDR2: SGHTA, FQGTGA. The CDR3 loop spans 17 amino acids. The V gene end was trimmed by 2 bases and the J gene end by 0 bases; junction bases not matched to a gene: 7. The chain has TRBV7-3 and TRBJ2-1; TRBD1 agrees at 7 bases. This sequence was found in an adult in good health. The starting material was peripheral blood, obtained on day 0 of AZD1222 vaccination. The CDR3 loop is CASSLQGQPGSYNEQFF. As DNA, the CDR3 is TGTGCCAGCAGCTTACAGGGACAGCCTGGCTCCTACAATGAGCAGTTCTTC.